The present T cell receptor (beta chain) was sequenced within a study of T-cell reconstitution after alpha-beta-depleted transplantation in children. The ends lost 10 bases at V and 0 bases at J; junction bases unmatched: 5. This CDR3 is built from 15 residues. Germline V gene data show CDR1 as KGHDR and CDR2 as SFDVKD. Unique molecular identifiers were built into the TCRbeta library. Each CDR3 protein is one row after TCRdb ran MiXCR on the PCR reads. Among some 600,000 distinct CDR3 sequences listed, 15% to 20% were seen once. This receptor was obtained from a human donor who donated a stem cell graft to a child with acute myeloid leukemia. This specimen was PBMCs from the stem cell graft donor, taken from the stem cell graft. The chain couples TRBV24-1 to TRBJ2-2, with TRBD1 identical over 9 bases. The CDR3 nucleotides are TGTGCCACTAGAGGACAGGGGACGAACACCGGGGAGCTGTTTTTT. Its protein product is CATRGQGTNTGELFF.